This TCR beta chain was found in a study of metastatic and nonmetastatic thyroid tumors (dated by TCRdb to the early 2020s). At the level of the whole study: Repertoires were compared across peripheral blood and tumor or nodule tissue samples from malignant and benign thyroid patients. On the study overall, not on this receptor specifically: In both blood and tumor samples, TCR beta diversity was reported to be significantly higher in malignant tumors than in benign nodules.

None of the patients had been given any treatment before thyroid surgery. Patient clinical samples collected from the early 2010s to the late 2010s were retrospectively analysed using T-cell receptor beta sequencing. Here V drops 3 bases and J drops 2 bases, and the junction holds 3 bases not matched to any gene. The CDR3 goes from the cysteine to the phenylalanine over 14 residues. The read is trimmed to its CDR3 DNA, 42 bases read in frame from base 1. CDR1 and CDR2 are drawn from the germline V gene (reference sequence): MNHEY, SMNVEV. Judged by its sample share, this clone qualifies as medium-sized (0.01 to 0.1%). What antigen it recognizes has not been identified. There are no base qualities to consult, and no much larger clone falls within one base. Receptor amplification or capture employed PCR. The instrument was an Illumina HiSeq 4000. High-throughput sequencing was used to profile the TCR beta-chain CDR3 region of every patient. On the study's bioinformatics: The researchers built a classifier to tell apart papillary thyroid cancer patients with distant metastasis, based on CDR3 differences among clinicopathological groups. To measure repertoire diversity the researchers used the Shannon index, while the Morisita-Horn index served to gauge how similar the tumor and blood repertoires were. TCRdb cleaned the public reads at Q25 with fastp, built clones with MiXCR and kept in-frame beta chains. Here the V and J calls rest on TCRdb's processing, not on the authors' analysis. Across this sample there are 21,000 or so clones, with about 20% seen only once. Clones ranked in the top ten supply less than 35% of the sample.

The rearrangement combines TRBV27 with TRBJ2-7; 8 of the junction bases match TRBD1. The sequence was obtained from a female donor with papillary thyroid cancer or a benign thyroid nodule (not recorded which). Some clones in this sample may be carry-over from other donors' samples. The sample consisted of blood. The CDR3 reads CASSFKGQAYEQYF. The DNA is TGTGCCAGCAGTTTCAAGGGACAGGCCTACGAGCAGTACTTC.